A selection of T cell receptor beta chains follows, all from one sample in a study of blood T cell repertoires in COVID-19. Measured with immunoSEQ multiplex PCR; TCRdb has only the in-frame clones, and not every one. Altogether about 140,000 clones are present, roughly 80% being singletons, with the ten largest covering approximately 9%. Material for sequencing was peripheral blood. The receptors here all came from a woman aged 50 to 60 with active or convalescent COVID-19. The CDR3 runs from the conserved cysteine through the conserved F or W. D genes are given only for firm matches. Clone size is given for some rows only: seen once, a few or many times, or a class if the clone is expanded.

>TRBJ1-1|TRBD1|TRBV6-1|17|.
CASSVRGGGTGRTEAFF
TGTGCCAGCAGTGTCCGGGGTGGTGGGACAGGGAGGACTGAAGCTTTCTTT
>TRBJ2-7|.|TRBV4-2|13|.
CASSQDWRREQYF
TGTGCCAGCAGCCAAGATTGGCGGCGCGAGCAGTACTTC
>TRBJ2-7|TRBD2|TRBV27|14|.
CATTSAGGGYEQYF
TGTGCCACCACCTCAGCGGGAGGGGGCTACGAGCAGTACTTC
>TRBJ2-5|TRBD2|TRBV5-1|16|.
CASSLVGLAAPGTQYF
TGCGCCAGCAGCTTGGTGGGACTAGCGGCCCCGGGGACCCAGTACTTC
>TRBJ1-1|.|TRBV6-2/TRBV6-3|13|.
CASSATENTEAFF
TGTGCCAGCAGTGCGACAGAGAACACTGAAGCTTTCTTT
>TRBJ2-1|TRBD2|TRBV6-2/TRBV6-3|14|.
CASSLAGPNNEQFF
TGTGCCAGCAGTTTAGCGGGCCCCAACAATGAGCAGTTCTTC
>TRBJ1-1|TRBD1|TRBV4-1|16|.
CASSQEKGQGRAEAFF
TGCGCCAGCAGCCAAGAGAAGGGACAGGGGAGAGCTGAAGCTTTCTTT
>TRBJ1-1|.|TRBV19|15|few
CASSIVDRRYTEAFF
TGTGCCAGTAGTATAGTAGACAGGAGATACACTGAAGCTTTCTTT
>TRBJ1-2|.|TRBV7-2|16|.
CASSLEGEGGIYGYTF
TGTGCCAGCAGCTTAGAAGGGGAGGGGGGGATCTATGGCTACACCTTC
>TRBJ1-4|.|TRBV7-8|15|.
CASSPRMGGGEKLFF
TGTGCCAGCAGCCCGAGAATGGGGGGGGGCGAAAAACTGTTTTTT
>TRBJ1-2|.|TRBV29-1|12|few
CSVEWGEGGYTF
TGCAGCGTTGAATGGGGGGAAGGTGGCTACACCTTC
>TRBJ1-5|.|TRBV15|13|few
CATSREADQPQHF
TGTGCCACCAGCAGAGAGGCTGATCAGCCCCAGCATTTT
>TRBJ1-2|.|TRBV19|12|.
CASRGGDPGYTF
TGTGCCAGTAGGGGGGGGGACCCCGGCTACACCTTC
>TRBJ1-1|.|TRBV18|15|few
CASSPGRAESTEAFF
TGTGCCAGCTCACCAGGCAGGGCTGAGAGTACTGAAGCTTTCTTT
>TRBJ2-2|TRBD1|TRBV24-1|19|.
CATSDSRGVWDRSTGELFF
TGTGCCACCAGTGATTCTAGGGGAGTTTGGGACAGGTCGACCGGGGAGCTGTTTTTT
>TRBJ1-1|TRBD1|TRBV6-2/TRBV6-3|14|few
CASSTGQRVTEAFF
TGTGCCAGCAGCACGGGACAGCGGGTCACTGAAGCTTTCTTT
>TRBJ1-6|TRBD1|TRBV9|17|.
CASSERPGQGANSPLHF
TGTGCCAGCAGCGAACGACCGGGACAGGGGGCGAATTCACCCCTCCACTTT
>TRBJ2-2|.|TRBV5-8|15|.
CASSPWSGDTGELFF
TGTGCCAGCAGCCCGTGGTCAGGGGACACCGGGGAGCTGTTTTTT
>TRBJ2-3|TRBD2|TRBV7-2|15|.
CASKSGGASADTQYF
TGTGCCAGCAAAAGCGGGGGGGCTTCCGCAGATACGCAGTATTTT
>TRBJ2-7|TRBD2|TRBV27|17|.
CASRTLLTSGRRYEQYF
TGTGCCAGCAGGACCCTATTGACTAGCGGGAGGAGGTACGAGCAGTACTTC
>TRBJ2-5|.|TRBV6-2/TRBV6-3|15|.
CASSLGGIFQETQYF
TGTGCCAGCAGTTTGGGGGGTATCTTCCAAGAGACCCAGTACTTC
>TRBJ2-7|.|TRBV28|14|.
CASRTRGQTPEQYF
TGTGCCAGCAGGACACGAGGACAGACCCCCGAGCAGTACTTC
>TRBJ1-2|TRBD1|TRBV6-5|14|.
CASMGTGGNYGYTF
TGTGCCAGCATGGGGACAGGCGGTAACTATGGCTACACCTTC
>TRBJ2-1|TRBD2|TRBV5-6|15|.
CASSGASGGYNEQFF
TGTGCCAGCAGCGGCGCCAGCGGGGGATACAATGAGCAGTTCTTC
>TRBJ1-1|.|TRBV5-1|16|few
CASSWGGRLEGTEAFF
TGCGCCAGCAGCTGGGGGGGACGATTAGAAGGCACTGAAGCTTTCTTT
>TRBJ1-1|TRBD1|TRBV5-1|17|once
CASSVQGAPGMNTEAFF
TGCGCCAGCAGCGTACAGGGGGCGCCCGGTATGAACACTGAAGCTTTCTTT
>TRBJ1-1|.|TRBV12-3/TRBV12-4|11|few
CASSFAAEAFF
TGTGCCAGCAGTTTCGCGGCTGAAGCTTTCTTT
>TRBJ1-4|TRBD1|TRBV24-1|14|medium-sized
CATRNTGANEKLFF
TGTGCCACCAGAAATACAGGGGCTAATGAAAAACTGTTTTTT
>TRBJ2-4|TRBD2|TRBV4-3|18|.
CASSQVLASGDGKNIQYF
TGCGCCAGCAGCCAAGTTTTGGCTAGCGGAGATGGGAAAAACATTCAGTACTTC
>TRBJ1-2|TRBD1|TRBV7-9|14|.
CASSRQGTSYGYTF
TGTGCCAGCAGCCGACAGGGGACCTCCTATGGCTACACCTTC
>TRBJ2-7|TRBD2|TRBV2|15|.
CASSETAGITYEQYF
TGTGCCAGCAGTGAAACAGCGGGGATAACCTACGAGCAGTACTTC
>TRBJ1-1|.|TRBV4-3|17|few
CASSQGGSIDLNTEAFF
TGCGCCAGCAGCCAAGGAGGCAGCATAGACTTGAACACTGAAGCTTTCTTT
>TRBJ2-5|TRBD2|TRBV28|15|.
CASSPGLAILETQYF
TGTGCCAGCAGCCCGGGACTAGCGATTTTGGAGACCCAGTACTTC
>TRBJ2-2|.|TRBV6-2/TRBV6-3|13|.
CASSLSDTGELFF
TGTGCCAGCAGCCTTTCAGATACCGGGGAGCTGTTTTTT
>TRBJ1-6|.|TRBV19|15|few
CASKFQGFYNSPLHF
TGTGCCAGTAAATTCCAGGGGTTCTATAATTCACCCCTCCACTTT
>TRBJ1-2|.|TRBV20-1|15|.
CSVSVFGESGYGYTF
TGCAGTGTTAGTGTCTTCGGGGAATCGGGCTATGGCTACACCTTC
>TRBJ2-2|TRBD2|TRBV5-1|17|.
CASSPLAGGPDTGELFF
TGCGCCAGCAGCCCACTAGCGGGGGGGCCCGACACCGGGGAGCTGTTTTTT
>TRBJ2-7|TRBD1|TRBV7-2|17|.
CASSPLGTGSIFYEQYF
TGTGCCAGCAGCCCCTTGGGGACAGGGTCGATTTTCTACGAGCAGTACTTC
>TRBJ1-3|.|TRBV6-5|14|few
CASLLGASGNTIYF
TGTGCCAGCTTATTGGGGGCGTCTGGAAACACCATATATTTT
>TRBJ1-4|TRBD1|TRBV2|14|.
CASRDRGVDEKLFF
TGTGCCAGCAGGGACAGGGGGGTCGATGAAAAACTGTTTTTT
>TRBJ2-5|.|TRBV7-9|12|.
CASSPTGETQYF
TGTGCCAGCAGCCCCACCGGGGAGACCCAGTACTTC
>TRBJ2-2|TRBD1|TRBV7-6|17|.
CASSLSNSLRGTGELFF
TGTGCCAGCAGCTTATCGAATAGTCTCAGGGGGACCGGGGAGCTGTTTTTT
>TRBJ2-7|TRBD1|TRBV4-3|15|.
CASSQDPGQVYEQYF
TGCGCCAGCAGCCAAGACCCTGGACAGGTCTACGAGCAGTACTTC
>TRBJ2-1|TRBD2|TRBV9|15|.
CASSVVDGRRDEQFF
TGTGCCAGCAGCGTAGTAGACGGGAGGAGGGATGAGCAGTTCTTC
>TRBJ2-5|.|TRBV19|13|.
CATQTGLGETQYF
TGTGCCACACAAACAGGGTTGGGGGAGACCCAGTACTTC